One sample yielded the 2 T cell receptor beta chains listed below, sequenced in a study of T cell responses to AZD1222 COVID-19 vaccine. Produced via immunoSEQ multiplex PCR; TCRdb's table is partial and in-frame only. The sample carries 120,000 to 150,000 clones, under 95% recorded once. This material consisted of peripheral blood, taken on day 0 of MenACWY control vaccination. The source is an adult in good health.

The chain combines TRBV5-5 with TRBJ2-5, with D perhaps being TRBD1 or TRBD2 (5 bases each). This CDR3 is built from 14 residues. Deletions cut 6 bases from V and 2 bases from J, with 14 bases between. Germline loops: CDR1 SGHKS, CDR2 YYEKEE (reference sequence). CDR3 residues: CASTRGALQETQYF. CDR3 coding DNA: TGTGCCAGCACCCGAGGGGCTCTACAAGAGACCCAGTACTTC.

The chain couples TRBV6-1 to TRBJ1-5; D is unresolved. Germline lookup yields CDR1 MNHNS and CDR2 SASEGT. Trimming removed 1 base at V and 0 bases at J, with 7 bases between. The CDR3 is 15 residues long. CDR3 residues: CASSEGAVSNQPQHF. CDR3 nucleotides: TGTGCCAGCAGTGAAGGGGCAGTTAGCAATCAGCCCCAGCATTTT.